Sequencing of this TCR beta chain was carried out in a study of T-cell memory formation after mild COVID-19. Study-wide context: TCR clusters largely stayed donor specific.

This clonotype appeared many times. Its antigen is undetermined. CDR1 is SGHNT, CDR2 YYREEE, per germline (reference sequence). Trimming took 0 bases from V and 8 from J, leaving 12 bases between them. This CDR3 is built from 14 residues. The 5'RACE method, run with constant-segment primers, produced TCR alpha and TCR beta cDNA libraries (carrying sample barcodes and UMIs). In TCRdb, the 5' RACE reads were re-called with MiXCR into one record per CDR3 protein. The sample has tens of thousands of distinct CDR3 sequences; 5.5% to 7.5% are singletons. General study points: Clones that got smaller from day 15 to 85 had even CD4/CD8, while clones growing later tipped toward CD4+.

This TCR came from a young man who had mild COVID-19 (a few samples of this study predate the infection). Cell type and time point are not known. The J gene is TRBJ2-1, the V gene TRBV5-4; perhaps TRBD1 as D (5 bases). Sequencing input: PBMCs or a T cell subset sorted from them (not recorded which). CDR3: CASSLGQGDDEQFF. CDR3 DNA sequence: TGTGCCAGCAGCTTGGGGCAGGGTGACGATGAGCAGTTCTTC.